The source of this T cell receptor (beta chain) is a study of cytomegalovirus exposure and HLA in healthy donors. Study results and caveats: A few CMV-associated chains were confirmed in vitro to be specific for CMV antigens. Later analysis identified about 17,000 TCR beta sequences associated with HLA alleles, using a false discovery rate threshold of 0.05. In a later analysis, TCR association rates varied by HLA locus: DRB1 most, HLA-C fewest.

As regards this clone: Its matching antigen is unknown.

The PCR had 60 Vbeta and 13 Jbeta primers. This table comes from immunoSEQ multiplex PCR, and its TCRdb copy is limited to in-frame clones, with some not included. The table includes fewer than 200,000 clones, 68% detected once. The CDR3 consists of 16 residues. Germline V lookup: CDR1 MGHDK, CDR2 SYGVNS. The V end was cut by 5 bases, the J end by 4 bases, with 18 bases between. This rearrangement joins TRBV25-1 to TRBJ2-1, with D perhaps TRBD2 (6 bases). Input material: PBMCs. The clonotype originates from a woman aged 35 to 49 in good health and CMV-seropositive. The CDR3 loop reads CASSRELAETYNEQFF. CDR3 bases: TGTGCCAGCAGTCGGGAGTTAGCGGAAACTTACAATGAGCAGTTCTTC.